This T cell receptor (beta chain) was identified during a study of tumor-infiltrating lymphocytes in primary liver carcinoma. Starting material for RNA and DNA co-extraction consisted of about 20-30 mg of unsorted bulk tissue. There were only treatment-naive patients, all with chronic HBV infection. TCR beta cDNA was prepared out of 500 ng total RNA by means of a constant-region primer. Modified slightly, ARM-PCR produced TCR beta libraries over three nested multiplex PCR rounds. TRBV1-TRBV30 forward and Cbeta reverse primers drove the first two roughly 9-cycle rounds. Each CDR3 protein gets one entry after TCRdb re-called the multiplex PCR reads with MiXCR. This table holds some 120,000 distinct CDR3 sequences, 60% to 80% found once. J gave up 6 bases and V 10 bases, and 13 bases lay outside the gene matches. CDR3 length equals 14 residues. Germline CDR1 is SGHVS and CDR2 is FQNEAQ. Notes on this clonotype: No antigen is known for it. The conserved closing phenylalanine or tryptophan is absent in this CDR3, likely reflecting a read error.

Study results and caveats: For tumor-adjacent and tumor-blood pairs, overlap was less than that seen for tumor region pairs.

The V and J genes are TRBV7-8 and TRBJ2-7; 9 bases fit TRBD2. This clonotype was obtained from a woman aged 60-75 years with primary liver carcinoma and hepatitis B virus infection. Sequenced: liver tumor tissue from sampling region 3. The subset: tumor region T3, left-lateral pole. The CDR3 sequence is CANNLRGGDGEQYS. The CDR3 region has the DNA TGTGCCAACAACCTGCGGGGGGGGGACGGCGAGCAGTACTCC.